These 7 T cell receptor beta chains were sequenced from one sample in a study of identical twins. TCRdb fed the 5' RACE reads into MiXCR, producing one record per CDR3 protein. In the table there are just over 450,000 distinct CDR3 sequences, over 12% of which are singletons. The data were also submitted as part of a second study, on yellow fever vaccine responses in identical twins.

Material for sequencing was CD4+ T cells sorted from blood. The receptors stem from a woman between 18 and 29 years old in good health.

In its sample, this clonotype was seen a few times. J is TRBJ2-5 and V is TRBV20-1; tentative D call: TRBD1 (5 bases). The CDR3 totals 16 residues. The germline V gene encodes CDR1 DFQATT and CDR2 SNEGSKA (reference sequence). V was trimmed by 3 bases and J by 2 bases, leaving 19 bases between them. The CDR3 reads CSARLFRVDTQETQYF. CDR3 sequence (DNA): TGCAGTGCTAGGTTGTTCAGGGTGGATACACAAGAGACCCAGTACTTC.

The chain uses TRBV12-3 or TRBV12-4 and TRBJ2-6, with D tentatively TRBD1 (5 bases). Between the trimmed V and J ends, which lost 3 bases and 1 base, there was a span of 7 bases. This CDR3 is 15 amino acids long. The CDR3 nucleotides read TGTGCCAGCAGTTTTAAGGGGTCTGGGGCCAACGTCCTGACTTTC. Its translation is CASSFKGSGANVLTF.

This clonotype was picked up a small number of times. The gene calls are TRBV6-1 and TRBJ1-1; tentative D call: TRBD1 (6 bases). V lost 7 bases to trimming and J lost 0 bases, with 15 bases between them. Germline lookup yields CDR1 MNHNS and CDR2 SASEGT. The CDR3 totals 15 residues. CDR3 amino acids: CASKETGLMNTEAFF. CDR3 in DNA: TGTGCCAGCAAGGAAACAGGGCTTATGAACACTGAAGCTTTCTTT.

This clonotype was counted between two and nine times. The chain combines TRBV5-6 with TRBJ1-2, with TRBD1 as a possible D gene (5 bases). The ends were cut back, 0 bases at V and 6 bases at J, with 18 bases in the middle. Germline V CDR1 and CDR2: SGHDT, YYEEEE. The CDR3 runs 16 residues. CDR3 DNA sequence: TGTGCCAGCAGCTTGGAACTAGACACCAGAGGGGATGGCTACACCTTC. It is translated as CASSLELDTRGDGYTF.

The table lists this clonotype with a few counts. J is TRBJ2-1 and V is TRBV3-1; a possible D gene is TRBD2 (6 bases). V lost 4 bases to trimming and J lost 8 bases, with 21 bases between them. The CDR3 is made up of 16 amino acids. Looked up from germline, CDR1 is LGHDT and CDR2 is YNNKEL (reference sequence). The DNA of the CDR3 is TGTGCCAGCAGCCGCTACTTAGCGGTAGGGAAGGATGAGCAGTTCTTC. It translates to CASSRYLAVGKDEQFF.

The table lists this clonotype with many counts. V gene TRBV6-5 combines with J gene TRBJ1-2, with D maybe TRBD1 (6 bases). CDR1 and CDR2 (germline): MNHEY, SVGAGI. The CDR3 sequence is 12 residues long. V lost 4 bases and J 8 bases, leaving 11 bases between the germline ends. The CDR3 is CASSSRGGGYTF. CDR3 DNA sequence: TGTGCCAGCAGTTCTCGGGGGGGCGGCTACACCTTC.

There are a few counts of this clonotype. J is TRBJ2-1 and V is TRBV5-1; 10 bases line up with TRBD1. The CDR3 is 17 amino acids. The germline V gene encodes CDR1 SGHRS and CDR2 YFSETQ. The J segment lost 6 bases and the V segment lost 4 bases, leaving 13 bases of the junction unmatched. The CDR3 DNA reads TGCGCCAGCAGCCCCCAACCCGGGACAGGGGCCCTCAATGAGCAGTTCTTC. Translated, it gives CASSPQPGTGALNEQFF.